This TCR beta chain came from a study of T cell responses to AZD1222 COVID-19 vaccine. Regarding the study as a whole: The repertoires were collected only after the peak T cell response. Just five to seven AZD1222 recipients tested seropositive at baseline.

Remarks on this clone: What it recognizes is unknown.

Libraries were prepared by immunoSEQ multiplex PCR; TCRdb keeps only in-frame clonotypes and omits some of them. In the table there are over 40,000 clones, under 85% of which are singletons. The CDR3 loop spans 13 amino acids. Germline CDR1 MNHNY, CDR2 SVGAGI (reference sequence). Deletions cut 5 bases from V and 3 bases from J, with 8 bases between. The sequenced sample was peripheral blood, obtained on day 0 of AZD1222 vaccination. This TCR was sampled from an adult in good health. The rearrangement links TRBV6-6 to TRBJ2-1, with D unresolved. The CDR3 DNA reads as TGTGCCAGCAGTCCGTGGAGCTACAATGAGCAGTTCTTC. Its translation: CASSPWSYNEQFF.